This TCR beta chain is from a study of control samples from healthy donors and cancer patients (TCRdb year 2020). The library was generated by the immunoSEQ multiplex PCR assay. TCRdb holds this immuneACCESS table with in-frame rearrangements only. Some clones are missing; in checked studies, unresolved V genes explain under half, and the rest has no known cause. This sample gives 40,000 to 60,000 clones in total; about nine tenths of them show up just once. Roughly an eighth of the sample lies in the top ten. Comment on this clone: It has no known antigen specificity. Base quality data are lacking; no much larger clone is found one base away.

The germline V gene provides CDR1 SGHTA and CDR2 FQGNSA. The V and J ends are trimmed by 3 bases and 5 bases, leaving 13 bases between them. Counted from cysteine to phenylalanine, this CDR3 has 14 amino acids. Only the CDR3 part of the read is kept: 42 bases, read in frame from the first base. This clonotype was sampled from a man aged 55 to 70 with head and neck cancer. The chain is assembled from TRBV7-2 and TRBJ1-1; there is no confident call for the D gene. Material for sequencing was PBMCs. The nucleotides are TGTGCCAGCAGCTTCCTGGGGAAAACAACTGAAGCTTTCTTT. This sequence encodes CASSFLGKTTEAFF.